This entry lists 21 T cell receptor beta chains sequenced from one sample in a study of blood T cell repertoires in COVID-19. This table comes from immunoSEQ multiplex PCR, and its TCRdb copy is limited to in-frame clones, with some not included. This table holds some 120,000 clones, around 86% found once. Material: peripheral blood. Receptor source: a human donor in a cohort sampled during active COVID-19.

The V gene is TRBV9, the J gene TRBJ1-1, with a weak D call TRBD1 (6 bases). Deletions cut 8 bases from V and 1 base from J, with 9 bases between. The CDR3 contains 12 residues. Germline CDR1 reads SGDLS; CDR2 reads YYNGEE. CDR3 sequence (DNA): TGTGCCAGTAACAGGGAGAACACTGAAGCTTTCTTT. Its protein is CASNRENTEAFF. The full variable domain, its missing parts supplied by reference TRBV9 and TRBJ1-1, is DSGVTQTPKHLITATGQRVTLRCSPRSGDLSVYWYQQSLDQGLQFLIQYYNGEERAKGNILERFSAQQFPDLHSELNLSSLELGDSALYFCASNRENTEAFFGQGTRLTVV.

This clone turned up a few times. The rearrangement uses TRBV28 and TRBJ1-4; TRBD1 aligns across 12 bases. CDR3 length equals 17 residues. Germline V gene lookup returns CDR1 MDHEN and CDR2 SYDVKM. Losses at the gene ends were 3 bases for V and 7 bases for J; bases not matched to a gene: 9. CDR3 DNA: TGTGCCAGCAGTTTCACGGGACAGGGGGCGCTGGGTGAAAAACTGTTTTTT. Translation: CASSFTGQGALGEKLFF.

This sequence joins TRBV29-1 and TRBJ2-1; 10 positions match TRBD2. The V gene end was trimmed by 6 bases and the J gene end by 5 bases; junction bases not matched to a gene: 4. The CDR3 has 13 residues. CDR1 is SQVTM and CDR2 is ANQGSEA in the germline V gene. CDR3 amino acids: CSVSGRGNNEQFF. The CDR3 DNA follows: TGCAGCGTGAGCGGGAGGGGGAACAATGAGCAGTTCTTC.

This CDR3 is CASSPKFF. The CDR3 nucleotides read TGTGCCAGCAGCCCCAAGTTCTTC. The rearrangement joins TRBV7-9 to TRBJ2-1, with D unclear. The CDR3 is made up of 8 amino acids. CDR1 is SEHNR, CDR2 FQNEAQ, per germline (reference sequence). Trimming removed 5 bases at V and 14 bases at J, with 4 bases between.

This chain joins TRBV10-1 and TRBJ2-7, with TRBD1 identical over 11 bases. The ends lost 4 bases at V and 6 bases at J; junction bases unmatched: 5. The CDR3 consists of 14 residues. CDR1 WNHNN and CDR2 SYGVQD come from the germline V gene (reference sequence). The CDR3 nucleotides read TGCGCCAGCAGTGCTGGGACAGGGGGGTCCGAGCAGTACTTC. It specifies CASSAGTGGSEQYF.

The rearrangement uses TRBV6-6 and TRBJ1-4; TRBD1 aligns across 8 bases. This CDR3 is 14 amino acids long. Germline CDR1 and CDR2: MNHNY and SVGAGI (reference sequence). V was pared by 4 bases and J by 8 bases, with 6 bases of the junction left unmatched. This CDR3 reads CASSSTTGGEKLFF. In nucleotides, the CDR3 is TGTGCCAGCAGTTCCACCACAGGGGGGGAAAAACTGTTTTTT.

This clone was observed a single time. V is TRBV24-1 and J is TRBJ2-1; perhaps TRBD2 as D (6 bases). The CDR3 loop spans 16 amino acids. Germline V CDR1 and CDR2: KGHDR, SFDVKD. V lost 1 base and J 3 bases, leaving 12 bases between the germline ends. CDR3 in DNA: TGTGCCACCAGTGATTTTAGGGACTCCGACTACAATGAGCAGTTCTTC. As protein: CATSDFRDSDYNEQFF.

The genes are TRBV6-2 or TRBV6-3 and TRBJ1-5, with D unresolved. V lost 4 bases and J 3 bases, leaving 13 bases between the germline ends. The CDR3 totals 15 residues. CDR1 and CDR2 (germline): MNHEY, SVGEGT. CDR3 bases: TGTGCCAGCAGTTTGTTCGGTAGCCCCAATCAGCCCCAGCATTTT. Translation: CASSLFGSPNQPQHF.

This clone was counted a single time. The V and J genes are TRBV11-3 and TRBJ2-5; 7 bases align to TRBD2. The CDR3 contains 18 residues. CDR1 SGHNT and CDR2 YENEEA come from the germline V gene. Germline trimming cut 5 bases from V and 0 bases from J; bases unmatched to any gene: 15. The CDR3 here is CASSRNSGTGWYQETQYF. The CDR3 DNA reads TGTGCCAGCAGCCGAAACAGCGGGACTGGATGGTACCAAGAGACCCAGTACTTC.

The gene calls are TRBV27 and TRBJ2-7; D perhaps matches TRBD2 (7 bases). V lost 6 bases and J lost 5, with 20 bases in between. Germline V lookup: CDR1 MNHEY, CDR2 SMNVEV (reference sequence). CDR3 length: 15 residues. The CDR3 region is CASRAPGGQIHEQYF. CDR3 nucleotide sequence: TGTGCCAGCAGAGCCCCGGGGGGCCAAATCCACGAGCAGTACTTC.

The rearrangement links TRBV30 to TRBJ1-5; possibly TRBD1 for D (6 bases). This CDR3 is built from 16 residues. V was clipped by 0 bases and J by 1 base, with 13 bases between them. Germline V gene sequence: CDR1 GTSNPN, CDR2 SVGIG (reference sequence). DNA for the CDR3: TGTGCCTGGAGTGTATCCGACAGGATAAGCAATCAGCCCCAGCATTTT. The encoded protein is CAWSVSDRISNQPQHF.

The V and J genes are TRBV7-2 and TRBJ2-3; D might be TRBD1 (5 bases). CDR1 and CDR2 (germline): SGHTA, FQGNSA. Trimming left V 2 bases short and J 7 bases short, with 13 bases between. The CDR3 runs to 14 residues. The CDR3 nucleotides are TGTGCCAGCAGCTTACCTCAGGGTGTCAATACGCAGTATTTT. This gives the protein CASSLPQGVNTQYF.

This chain links TRBV5-1 with TRBJ2-1, with 8 nucleotides matching TRBD2. V gave up 0 bases and J gave up 6 bases; unmatched junction bases: 5. This CDR3 is built from 15 residues. Germline assignment: CDR1 SGHRS and CDR2 YFSETQ. CDR3 coding DNA: TGCGCCAGCAGCTTGGGGGGGACTAGTTTCAATGAGCAGTTCTTC. Protein product: CASSLGGTSFNEQFF.

This clone was observed a few times. The CDR3 DNA reads as TGTGCCACCAGCAGAGATTCTAATACCGGGACAGGGGTTAGTGCCCTCCACTTT. It yields the protein CATSRDSNTGTGVSALHF. The chain couples TRBV15 to TRBJ1-6; 10 positions agree with TRBD1. CDR1 is LNHNV, CDR2 YYDKDF, per germline (reference sequence). The CDR3 has 18 residues. V dropped 0 bases and J dropped 14; count of bases not matched to a gene: 16.

The chain employs TRBV19 and TRBJ2-2, with unresolved D. The V and J ends lost 5 bases and 5 bases respectively, with 9 bases between them. Germline CDR1 and CDR2: LNHDA and SQIVND (reference sequence). This CDR3 comprises 13 residues. CDR3 protein: CASSAGWTGELFF. As DNA, the CDR3 is TGTGCCAGTAGTGCCGGTTGGACCGGGGAGCTGTTTTTT.

The chain is built from TRBV2 and TRBJ1-6, with 8 bases fitting TRBD1. With 1 base clipped from V and 7 bases from J, the junction kept 3 bases outside the gene matches. The CDR3 spans 15 residues. Germline V lookup: CDR1 SNHLY, CDR2 FYNNEI. The CDR3 loop reads CASSEGTGRNSPLHF. The CDR3, as DNA: TGTGCCAGCAGTGAAGGGACAGGGAGGAATTCACCCCTCCACTTT. Full variable domain (remainder filled in from reference TRBV2 and TRBJ1-6): EPEVTQTPSHQVTQMGQEVILRCVPISNHLYFYWYRQILGQKVEFLVSFYNNEISEKSEIFDDQFSVERPDGSNFTLKIRSTKLEDSAMYFCASSEGTGRNSPLHFGNGTRLTVT.

V is TRBV30 and J is TRBJ2-2; 8 nucleotides agree with TRBD2. Germline CDR1 reads GTSNPN; CDR2 reads SVGIG (reference sequence). The CDR3 spans 15 residues. J lost 1 base, V lost 3 bases, and 4 bases had no gene match. The CDR3 DNA is TGTGCCTGGAGAAAGCGGGAGAGGAACACCGGGGAGCTGTTTTTT. Protein: CAWRKRERNTGELFF.

The rearrangement links TRBV5-6 to TRBJ2-7, with 7 bases fitting TRBD2. Germline V gene sequence: CDR1 SGHDT, CDR2 YYEEEE. Trimming at V came to 0 bases and at J to 5 bases, leaving 14 bases not matched to a gene. The CDR3 is 17 residues long. The CDR3 DNA reads as TGTGCCAGCAGCTTGGTCTCCGGGGCGGGAGTAGTCCACGAGCAGTACTTC. Translated: CASSLVSGAGVVHEQYF.

This clone has only a few counts. CDR3 region: CASSSPGQNYGYTF. As DNA, the CDR3 is TGTGCCAGCAGCTCACCGGGACAGAACTATGGCTACACCTTC. J is TRBJ1-2 and V is TRBV5-4; 7 bases fit TRBD1. The CDR3 runs 14 residues. Germline-derived CDR1 and CDR2 are SGHNT and YYREEE (reference sequence). After removal of 3 bases from V and 2 bases from J, the junction contained 4 bases not matched to a gene. Looking up the rest from reference TRBV5-4 and TRBJ1-2 gives the full variable domain: ETGVTQSPTHLIKTRGQQVTLRCSSQSGHNTVSWYQQALGQGPQFIFQYYREEENGRGNFPPRFSGLQFPNYSSELNVNALELDDSALYLCASSSPGQNYGYTFGSGTRLTVV.

This clone came up a few times. The chain links TRBV27 to TRBJ1-3, with D tentatively TRBD1 (6 bases). The V gene lost 8 bases and the J gene lost 4 bases, with 21 bases spanning the gap. Germline V CDR1 and CDR2: MNHEY, SMNVEV (reference sequence). The CDR3 is 16 amino acids. The CDR3 DNA reads TGTGCCAGCTTCCCGGGACATCAGACCCTCGGAAACACCATATATTTT. As protein: CASFPGHQTLGNTIYF.

The chain links TRBV27 to TRBJ2-2; D possibly corresponds to TRBD2 (6 bases). Looked up from germline, CDR1 is MNHEY and CDR2 is SMNVEV (reference sequence). Trimming cost V 4 bases and J 6 bases, with 15 bases left between them. CDR3 size: 15 residues. CDR3 nucleotides: TGTGCCAGCAGTTGGCTCAGCGGGCCGGCCGGGGAGCTGTTTTTT. This translates into CASSWLSGPAGELFF.